These 5 T cell receptor beta chains came from one sample sequenced in a study of technical replicates of blood from a few donors. TCRdb's copy holds only in-frame clones and misses some; the assay was immunoSEQ multiplex PCR. The sample consists of around 84,000 clones, 98% of them appearing once. Sequenced input: T cells isolated from PBMCs. These TCRs come from a human donor in good health.

This chain connects TRBV5-4 to TRBJ2-7, with D possibly matching TRBD2 (6 bases). Germline V gene data show CDR1 as SGHNT and CDR2 as YYREEE (reference sequence). V lost 0 bases, J lost 4 bases, and 17 bases lay in between. CDR3 length: 16 amino acids. The DNA of the CDR3 is TGTGCCAGCAGCTTGGGGGTTTCCGGGGGAGCGTACGAGCAGTACTTC. Its translation is CASSLGVSGGAYEQYF.

This chain joins TRBV30 and TRBJ2-5; no reliable D call. Trimming pared 2 bases from V and 2 bases from J, leaving 3 bases between. Per the germline V gene, CDR1 is GTSNPN and CDR2 is SVGIG (reference sequence). The CDR3 covers 11 residues. CDR3: CAWSRQETQYF. CDR3 nucleotides: TGTGCCTGGAGTCGGCAAGAGACCCAGTACTTC.

V is TRBV7-9 and J is TRBJ2-3; D uncertain. The ends were cut back, 5 bases at V and 5 bases at J, with 17 bases in the middle. The CDR3 spans 15 residues. Germline V gives CDR1 SEHNR, CDR2 FQNEAQ (reference sequence). The CDR3 DNA is TGTGCCAGCAGCCCCACTGGAGTCGGCAAAGATACGCAGTATTTT. Translating gives CASSPTGVGKDTQYF.

CDR3 nucleotide sequence: TGTGCCAGCTCACCTTCAGGGACAACTGGCTACACCTTC. Translating gives CASSPSGTTGYTF. The chain carries TRBV18 and TRBJ1-2; D may be TRBD1 (6 bases). Trimming removed 3 bases at V and 7 bases at J, with 12 bases between. CDR1 KGHSH and CDR2 LQKENI come from the germline V gene. The CDR3 is 13 residues long.

J is TRBJ2-5 and V is TRBV11-2; D is possibly TRBD1 (5 bases). The CDR3 covers 12 residues. V dropped 5 bases and J dropped 5 bases, with 9 bases sitting between them. Germline CDR1 is SGHAT and CDR2 is FQNNGV. The CDR3 nucleotides are TGTGCCAGCAGCGGACAACGGGAGACCCAGTACTTC. Translating it yields CASSGQRETQYF. The full variable domain, completed using reference TRBV11-2 and TRBJ2-5, is EAGVAQSPRYKIIEKRQSVAFWCNPISGHATLYWYQQILGQGPKLLIQFQNNGVVDDSQLPKDRFSAERLKGVDSTLKIQPAKLEDSAVYLCASSGQRETQYFGPGTRLLVL.